The subject of this entry is one TCR beta chain. This sample is drawn from a study of blood T cell repertoires in COVID-19. Trimming took 0 bases from V and 7 from J, leaving 14 bases between them. The germline V gene has CDR1 SGDLS and CDR2 YYNGEE. CDR3 size: 14 residues. Per the study methods: Nucleated cell counts were estimated from reference gene primer amplification. The assay was immunoSEQ multiplex PCR, and TCRdb's table has in-frame clones only and misses some. The DNA was the basis for D and trimming; V, J and clone size are from that table. The sample includes under 75,000 clones, just under 80% of them seen just once.

The sequence was obtained from a woman aged 55 to 70 with acute or convalescent COVID-19. Sequencing was carried out using peripheral blood. The chain is built from TRBV9 and TRBJ2-7; D gene ambiguous. The CDR3 region has the DNA TGTGCCAGCAGCGTAGGGGCAGATGCCTCGGAGCAGTACTTC. Protein sequence: CASSVGADASEQYF.